This TCR beta chain was retrieved from a study of T cells in Graves' hyperthyroidism and ophthalmopathy. Overall study results and limits: Most thyroid clonotypes expanded above 0.001 appeared in blood too.

Germline V gives CDR1 DFQATT, CDR2 SNEGSKA (reference sequence). V was clipped by 3 bases and J by 10 bases; unmatched bases: 8. This CDR3 comprises 13 residues. TCR beta CDR3 region amplification was performed from RNA transcripts. Using the HTBI primer set, a first-round RT-PCR was run on the TCR CDR3. TCRdb reanalysed the multiplex PCR reads using MiXCR and keeps one entry per CDR3 protein. The sample shows approximately 490,000 distinct CDR3 sequences, approximately 23% of them seen only once. A Clinical Activity Score of at least 3, a NOSPECS grade of at least 4 and a duration under 3 months were recorded in the ophthalmopathy patients. Uncontrolled infection, other autoimmune disease, pregnancy or lactation disqualified patients from enrolment. Of note for this clonotype: The antigen remains unidentified.

Sample: blood. The receptor comes from a woman aged 70-85 years with Graves' ophthalmopathy. V gene TRBV20-1 combines with J gene TRBJ2-5, with 10 nucleotides matching TRBD2. CDR3 in amino acids: CSASGLAGDGQYF. CDR3 DNA sequence: TGCAGTGCTAGTGGGCTAGCGGGAGATGGCCAGTACTTC.